Below are 13 T cell receptor beta chains sequenced from a single sample in a study of blood T cell repertoires in COVID-19. Produced via immunoSEQ multiplex PCR; TCRdb's table is partial and in-frame only. The profile shows 75,000 to 100,000 clones, roughly 90% of them singletons. Sequenced input: peripheral blood. The receptors shown here come from a man older than 75 with acute or convalescent COVID-19.

The J gene is TRBJ2-7, the V gene TRBV6-2 or TRBV6-3; 8 bases align to TRBD2. Germline CDR1 and CDR2: MNHEY and SVGEGT. The CDR3 extends over 15 amino acids. Trimming removed 5 bases from V and 5 bases from J; junction bases left unmatched: 11. CDR3 bases: TGTGCCAGCAGTCCCGTCGGGAGGGCCCGTGACGAGCAGTACTTC. Translated: CASSPVGRARDEQYF.

This clone was counted a single time. The chain joins TRBV2 to TRBJ2-5; 7 nucleotides line up with TRBD2. Per the germline V gene, CDR1 is SNHLY and CDR2 is FYNNEI. The CDR3 has 15 amino acids. Losses at the gene ends were 7 bases for V and 4 bases for J; bases not matched to a gene: 12. CDR3 protein: CASTRLAAGGETQYF. In DNA form, the CDR3 reads TGTGCCAGCACTCGACTAGCTGCCGGAGGAGAGACCCAGTACTTC.

The chain couples TRBV7-2 to TRBJ2-3; perhaps TRBD2 as D (6 bases). CDR1 is SGHTA, CDR2 FQGNSA, per germline. V was trimmed by 4 bases and J by 7 bases, leaving 9 bases between them. This CDR3 comprises 12 residues. CDR3 loop: CASSSGVNTQYF. Written as DNA, the CDR3 is TGTGCCAGCAGCTCGGGAGTGAATACGCAGTATTTT. The complete variable domain, with remaining parts taken from reference TRBV7-2 and TRBJ2-3, reads GAGVSQSPSNKVTEKGKDVELRCDPISGHTALYWYRQSLGQGLEFLIYFQGNSAPDKSGLPSDRFSAERTGGSVSTLTIQRTQQEDSAVYLCASSSGVNTQYFGPGTRLTVL.

This clone was detected only a few times. The rearrangement uses TRBV10-1 and TRBJ2-7; a possible D gene is TRBD2 (6 bases). CDR3 length equals 16 residues. V was trimmed by 3 bases and J by 0 bases, leaving 15 bases between them. Germline-derived CDR1 and CDR2 are WNHNN and SYGVQD (reference sequence). The CDR3 sequence: CASSDFLSGSSYEQYF. CDR3 sequence (DNA): TGCGCCAGCAGTGATTTCCTTAGCGGAAGCTCCTACGAGCAGTACTTC.

The rearrangement links TRBV28 to TRBJ1-5; D perhaps matches TRBD1 (6 bases). V was clipped by 4 bases and J by 15 bases, with 22 bases between them. The CDR3 consists of 14 residues. Germline loops: CDR1 MDHEN, CDR2 SYDVKM. CDR3: CASSSPGGAPRWHF. The CDR3 coding sequence is TGTGCCAGCAGTTCGCCCGGGGGGGCCCCGCGTTGGCATTTT.

The chain couples TRBV3-1 (or the pseudogene TRBV3-2) to TRBJ2-7, with D possibly matching TRBD2 (6 bases). V was clipped by 1 base and J by 0 bases, with 10 bases between them. The germline CDR1 and CDR2 sequences are LGHDT and YNNKEL (reference sequence). The CDR3 has 15 amino acids. CDR3 coding DNA: TGTGCCAGCAGCCAAGCTACTAGCCTCTCCTACGAGCAGTACTTC. This gives the protein CASSQATSLSYEQYF.

The chain is built from TRBV28 and TRBJ1-1; 7 bases line up with TRBD1. Per germline, CDR1 MDHEN and CDR2 SYDVKM. With V trimmed by 5 bases and J by 1 base, 4 bases remained unmatched. The CDR3 is made up of 14 amino acids. CDR3 bases: TGTGCCAGCAGTGGGGGACAGCCGAACACTGAAGCTTTCTTT. Translation gives CASSGGQPNTEAFF.

The chain couples TRBV7-2 to TRBJ2-7; tentatively, D is TRBD2 (6 bases). The germline V gene has CDR1 SGHTA and CDR2 FQGNSA. V was shortened by 5 bases and J by 6 bases, with 14 bases between the two germline ends. The CDR3 extends over 13 amino acids. Here the CDR3 DNA reads TGTGCCAGCAGCCGGGACTCCTTCGGCGAGCAGTACTTC. Protein product: CASSRDSFGEQYF. The entire variable domain, with the rest obtained from reference TRBV7-2 and TRBJ2-7, is as follows: GAGVSQSPSNKVTEKGKDVELRCDPISGHTALYWYRQSLGQGLEFLIYFQGNSAPDKSGLPSDRFSAERTGGSVSTLTIQRTQQEDSAVYLCASSRDSFGEQYFGPGTRLTVT.

The genes are TRBV30 and TRBJ1-2, with D possibly TRBD1 on 5 matching bases. The CDR3 covers 12 residues. Germline values: CDR1 GTSNPN, CDR2 SVGIG (reference sequence). Trimming left V 0 bases short and J 7 bases short, with 9 bases between. CDR3 residues: CAWSVQASGYTF. CDR3 coding DNA: TGTGCCTGGAGTGTACAGGCTAGTGGCTACACCTTC.

V is TRBV5-4 and J is TRBJ1-2; 7 bases map to TRBD1. Germline V gene data show CDR1 as SGHNT and CDR2 as YYREEE (reference sequence). CDR3 size: 16 residues. V gave up 0 bases and J gave up 2 bases; unmatched junction bases: 7. CDR3 coding DNA: TGTGCCAGCAGCTTGGTTGGAGGGGGCGGGAACTATGGCTACACCTTC. It encodes CASSLVGGGGNYGYTF.

The rearrangement links TRBV5-4 to TRBJ2-5, with TRBD1 matching 9 bases. V shed 4 bases, J shed 5 bases, and the junction held 9 bases outside the gene matches. The CDR3 contains 15 residues. The germline CDR1 and CDR2 sequences are SGHNT and YYREEE (reference sequence). CDR3 nucleotides: TGTGCCAGCAGCCTCCAACAGGGGGCCCGGGAGACCCAGTACTTC. Translating it yields CASSLQQGARETQYF.

This clone was seen a single time. The chain recombines TRBV3-1 (or the pseudogene TRBV3-2) with TRBJ2-3, with D possibly matching TRBD2 (9 bases). Trimming pared 5 bases from V and 5 bases from J, leaving 20 bases between. Germline CDR1 LGHDT, CDR2 YNNKEL (reference sequence). CDR3 length: 16 amino acids. The CDR3: CASSSGGGRAKDTQYF. The CDR3 DNA reads as TGTGCCAGCAGCTCAGGGGGCGGGAGGGCGAAAGATACGCAGTATTTT.

The V call is TRBV19, the J call TRBJ1-3, with unresolved D. V shed 9 bases and J shed 1 base, with 10 bases lying between them. The germline gives CDR1 LNHDA, CDR2 SQIVND (reference sequence). The CDR3 extends over 13 amino acids. The CDR3, as DNA: TGTGCCAGCAATCGGGGTTCTGGAAACACCATATATTTT. This sequence encodes CASNRGSGNTIYF.